Sequencing of this TCR beta chain was carried out in a study of Ad26.COV2.S vaccination and SARS-CoV-2 variants listed by TCRdb under 2021. In the study overall: TCRbeta repertoire sequencing served as the tool for gauging how specific and how broad the SARS-CoV-2-reactive T cell receptors were following Ad26.COV2.S vaccination. A total of 32 samples were included in the TCR-sequenced set, comprising about 20 Ad26.COV2.S vaccine recipients, 5 placebo recipients and 8 SARS-CoV-2 convalescent individuals. Summary of the overall study and its limitations: The authors noted that total T cell responses may have been underestimated by the TCR breadth and depth analyses. After vaccination, spike-specific CD8+ and CD4+ T cell responses were reported to show substantial breadth. Spike-specific TCR breadth was higher in Ad26.COV2.S recipients than in placebo recipients (P = 0.0014). Comparable non-spike TCR breadth was observed between vaccine and placebo recipients, consistent with only spike being contained in the vaccine.

The CDR3 sequence holds 15 residues, the cysteine and phenylalanine included. The entry retains the CDR3 DNA only, 45 bases that are in frame from base 1. The germline V gene yields MGHRA for CDR1 and YSYEKL for CDR2. V and J are trimmed by 4 bases and 2 bases, and the gene matches miss 5 bases of the junction. A remark on this clone: This clone's antigen is unknown. Base qualities are missing; no much larger clone stands one base away.

The immunoSEQ Assay was used to sequence TCRbeta CDR3 regions. After extraction, genomic DNA underwent amplification by bias-controlled multiplex PCR, followed by high-throughput sequencing. In the paper's pipeline: To quantify the absolute abundance of every unique TCRbeta CDR3 region, sequences were collapsed and filtered. T cell fraction was estimated by normalizing TCRbeta template counts to usable DNA, which was measured by amplifying reference genes present in all nucleated cells. Repertoire TCRs were annotated as SARS-CoV-2-specific by exact matching of V gene, CDR3 amino acid sequence and J gene to a known reactive TCR set. The reference SARS-CoV-2 TCR set was derived from MIRA and filtered for enrichment in COVID-19-positive ImmuneCODE repertoires, a step that removed public or cross-reactive TCRs. Drawing on the MIRA antigens, annotated TCRs were analysed further at the level of specific ORF or position within ORF. Breadth was defined as annotated unique rearrangements over total unique productive rearrangements; depth was the summed frequency of those rearrangements. Two-sided Wilcoxon rank-sum tests were applied when comparing TCR breadth between groups. TCRdb retrieved this table from immuneACCESS and kept in-frame rearrangements only. Not all clones are present; in checked studies, unresolved V genes account for under half, and no reason is known for the remainder. The D gene and trimming were derived from the DNA, and the V and J assignments and clone size from that table. The sample yields over 90,000 clones; around 80% were counted once. The ten biggest clones cover around 15% of the sample.

The label giving this sample's time point can be read as: individuals recovered from natural SARS-CoV-2 infection. This receptor was identified in a human donor who had recovered from COVID-19. The chain uses TRBV4-1 and TRBJ2-7; TRBD1 agrees with 10 junctional bases. The material sequenced was peripheral blood, taken after recovery from COVID-19. The DNA reads TGCGCCAGCAGCCCCGGACAGGGGGTTACCTACGAGCAGTACTTC. Its protein is CASSPGQGVTYEQYF.